This T cell receptor (beta chain) was obtained from a study of T cell responses to AZD1222 COVID-19 vaccine. CDR3 length equals 14 residues. Trimming removed 1 base from V and 5 bases from J, with 8 bases in between. Germline V lookup: CDR1 LNHDA, CDR2 SQIVND (reference sequence). A remark on this clone: Its antigen is not known. Distinct nucleotide sequences in the sample also encode this CDR3.

General study findings and limits: Spike-specific TCRs gained breadth and depth after people received two AZD1222 doses. Only after the peak T cell response were repertoires sampled. Per reports, nearly half of all spike-specific TCRs target regions that are unmutated in variants. CD4 TCRs associated with vaccination spanned spike, dominating at 160-218 and 743-854.

TCRdb's copy holds only in-frame clones and misses some; the assay was immunoSEQ multiplex PCR. The sample records roughly 120,000 clones, roughly nine tenths being singletons. The sequence was collected from an adult who received the AZD1222 COVID-19 vaccine. The sequenced sample was peripheral blood, obtained 28 days after the second AZD1222 dose. The rearrangement joins TRBV19 to TRBJ1-4, with D uncertain. CDR3 in amino acids: CASSIVWQNEKLFF. CDR3 coding DNA: TGTGCCAGTAGTATAGTATGGCAAAATGAAAAACTGTTTTTT.